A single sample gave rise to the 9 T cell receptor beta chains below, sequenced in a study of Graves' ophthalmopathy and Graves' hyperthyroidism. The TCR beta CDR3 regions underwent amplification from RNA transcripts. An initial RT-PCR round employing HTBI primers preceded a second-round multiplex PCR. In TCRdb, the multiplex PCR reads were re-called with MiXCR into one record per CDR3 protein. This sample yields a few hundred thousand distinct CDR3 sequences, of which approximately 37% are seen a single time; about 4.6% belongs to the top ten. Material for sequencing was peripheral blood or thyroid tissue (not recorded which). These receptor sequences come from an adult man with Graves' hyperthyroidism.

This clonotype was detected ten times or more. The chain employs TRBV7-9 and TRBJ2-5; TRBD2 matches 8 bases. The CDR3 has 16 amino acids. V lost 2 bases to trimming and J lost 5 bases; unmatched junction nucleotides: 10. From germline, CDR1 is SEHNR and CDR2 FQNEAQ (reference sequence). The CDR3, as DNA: TGTGCCAGCAGCTTACCGGATAGCGGGACGAGGGAGACCCAGTACTTC. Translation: CASSLPDSGTRETQYF.

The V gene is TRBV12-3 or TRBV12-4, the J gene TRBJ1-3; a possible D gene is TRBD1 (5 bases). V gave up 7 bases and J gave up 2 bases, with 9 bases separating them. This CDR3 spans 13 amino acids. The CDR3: CASTGQAGNTIYF. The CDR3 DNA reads TGTGCCAGCACAGGACAAGCTGGAAACACCATATATTTT.

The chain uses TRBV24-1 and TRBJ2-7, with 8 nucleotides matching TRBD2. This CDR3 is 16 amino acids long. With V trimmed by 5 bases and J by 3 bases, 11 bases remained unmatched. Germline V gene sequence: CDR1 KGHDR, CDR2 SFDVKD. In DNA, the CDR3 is TGTGCCACCAGTGCCCGGGGGGGGGTTAGCATCTACGAGCAGTACTTC. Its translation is CATSARGGVSIYEQYF.

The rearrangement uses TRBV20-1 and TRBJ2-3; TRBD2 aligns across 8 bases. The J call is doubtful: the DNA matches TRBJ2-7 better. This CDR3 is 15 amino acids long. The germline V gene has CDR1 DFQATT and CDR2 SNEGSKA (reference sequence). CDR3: CSARGSGANTDTQYF. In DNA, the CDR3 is TGCAGTGCTAGGGGTAGCGGGGCTAACACAGATACGCAGTACTTC.

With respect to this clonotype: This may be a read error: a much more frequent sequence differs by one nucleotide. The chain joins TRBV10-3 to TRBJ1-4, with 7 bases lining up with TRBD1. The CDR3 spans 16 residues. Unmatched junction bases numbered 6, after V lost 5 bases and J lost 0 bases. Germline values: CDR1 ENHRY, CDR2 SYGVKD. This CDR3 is CAISRGQLATNEKLFF. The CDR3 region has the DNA TGTGCCATCAGTAGGGGACAGCTTGCAACTAATGAAAAACTGTTTTTT.

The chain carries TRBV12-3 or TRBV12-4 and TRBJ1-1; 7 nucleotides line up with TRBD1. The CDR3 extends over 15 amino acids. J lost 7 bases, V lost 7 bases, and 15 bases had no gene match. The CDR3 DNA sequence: TGTGCCAGCACCCAACCCGACAGGGTTAATGGTGAAGCTTTCTTT. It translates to CASTQPDRVNGEAFF.

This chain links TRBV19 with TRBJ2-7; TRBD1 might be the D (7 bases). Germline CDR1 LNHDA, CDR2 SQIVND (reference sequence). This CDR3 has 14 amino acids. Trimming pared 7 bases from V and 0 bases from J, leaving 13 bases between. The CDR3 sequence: CASTPGGLSYEQYF. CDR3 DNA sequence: TGTGCCAGTACTCCAGGGGGGCTCTCCTACGAGCAGTACTTC.

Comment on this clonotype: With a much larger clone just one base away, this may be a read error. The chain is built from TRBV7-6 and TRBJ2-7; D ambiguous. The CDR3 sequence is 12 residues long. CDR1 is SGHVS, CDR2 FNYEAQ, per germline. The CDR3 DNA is TGTGCCAGCAGCTCCTTCTATTACGGGCAGTACTTC. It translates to CASSSFYYGQYF.

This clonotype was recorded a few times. In DNA, the CDR3 is TGTGCCAGCAGGACGGGGGTCTCCTACGAGCAGTACTTC. This codes for CASRTGVSYEQYF. The genes are TRBV7-2 and TRBJ2-7; TRBD2 might be the D (6 bases). Germline V gene data show CDR1 as SGHTA and CDR2 as FQGNSA. CDR3 length equals 13 residues. Trimming took 6 bases from V and 0 from J, leaving 9 bases between them.